What follows are 8 T cell receptor beta chains derived from one specimen sequenced in a study of cytomegalovirus exposure and HLA in healthy donors. 13 Jbeta primers and 60 Vbeta primers were used for the PCR. Method: immunoSEQ multiplex PCR; TCRdb's copy keeps in-frame clones and lacks some. This sample has about 130,000 clones, with around 80% found just once. The source material was PBMCs. These receptors all stem from a man younger than 45 in good health.

The gene calls are TRBV4-1 and TRBJ2-7; the D gene is possibly TRBD1 (6 bases). Trimming took off 0 bases at V and 3 bases at J, with 12 bases between the two ends. In germline, CDR1 is MGHRA, CDR2 YSYEKL. This CDR3 region has 15 residues. This chain's CDR3 is CASSQDERQVYEQYF. The CDR3 DNA follows: TGCGCCAGCAGCCAAGATGAGAGACAGGTCTACGAGCAGTACTTC.

The chain carries TRBV10-1 and TRBJ2-4; D may be TRBD2 (7 bases). Germline assignment: CDR1 WNHNN and CDR2 SYGVQD (reference sequence). V shed 7 bases and J shed 12 bases, with 28 bases lying between them. There are 16 residues in the CDR3. CDR3 sequence (DNA): TGCGCCAGCAATGGGAGGGGGGGAGGGCCCAAGGGTGGTCAGTACTTC. Its protein is CASNGRGGGPKGGQYF.

About this clone itself: The sample carries other DNA sequences with the same CDR3. The chain has TRBV27 and TRBJ2-7; 7 nucleotides agree with TRBD2. Per the germline V gene, CDR1 is MNHEY and CDR2 is SMNVEV (reference sequence). The CDR3 length is 15 residues. V lost 6 bases, J lost 0 bases, and 8 bases stayed unmatched. Here the CDR3 reads CASSTVGGSSYEQYF. DNA of the CDR3: TGTGCCAGCAGCACCGTGGGCGGGAGCTCCTACGAGCAGTACTTC.

This clone was observed a handful of times. This rearrangement joins TRBV30 to TRBJ2-3; D might be TRBD2 (6 bases). The germline gives CDR1 GTSNPN, CDR2 SVGIG (reference sequence). This CDR3 has 13 residues. V lost 1 base, J lost 5 bases, and 10 bases lay in between. CDR3 bases: TGTGCCTGGAGTGGGGGGGACCTAGATACGCAGTATTTT. Encoded protein: CAWSGGDLDTQYF.

This clone appeared a single time. The chain employs TRBV7-9 and TRBJ2-1; 15 bases match TRBD2. This CDR3 region has 15 residues. With V trimmed by 6 bases and J by 13 bases, 10 bases remained unmatched. The germline gives CDR1 SEHNR, CDR2 FQNEAQ (reference sequence). The CDR3 sequence: CASSSGTSGGHRQFF. CDR3 bases: TGTGCCAGCAGTTCCGGGACTAGCGGGGGGCATCGACAGTTCTTC.

This chain connects TRBV2 to TRBJ2-1, with unresolved D. The V end was cut by 7 bases, the J end by 0 bases, with 10 bases between. In germline, CDR1 is SNHLY, CDR2 FYNNEI. The CDR3 extends over 14 amino acids. The CDR3 bases are TGTGCCAGCATAGGCGGTAGCTCCTACAATGAGCAGTTCTTC. Amino acids: CASIGGSSYNEQFF.

The rearrangement uses TRBV7-9 and TRBJ2-3, with TRBD2 identical over 8 bases. The V gene's germline CDR1 is SEHNR and CDR2 FQNEAQ (reference sequence). V lost 5 bases, J lost 4 bases, and 8 bases stayed unmatched. The length of the CDR3 is 15 residues. The CDR3 loop reads CASSPLGTRADTQYF. Written as DNA, the CDR3 is TGTGCCAGCAGCCCTCTAGGGACTAGAGCAGATACGCAGTATTTT.

The CDR3 region is CASSPLGTSGNTDTQYF. CDR3 in DNA: TGTGCCAGCTCACCACTGGGGACTAGCGGGAACACAGATACGCAGTATTTT. The chain uses TRBV18 and TRBJ2-3; 13 nucleotides line up with TRBD2. Trimming cost V 1 base and J 2 bases; bases outside gene matches: 3. Germline V lookup: CDR1 KGHSH, CDR2 LQKENI. The CDR3 is 17 amino acids. The variable domain in full, with the rest retrieved from reference TRBV18 and TRBJ2-3, is NAGVMQNPRHLVRRRGQEARLRCSPMKGHSHVYWYRQLPEEGLKFMVYLQKENIIDESGMPKERFSAEFPKEGPSILRIQQVVRGDSAAYFCASSPLGTSGNTDTQYFGPGTRLTVL.